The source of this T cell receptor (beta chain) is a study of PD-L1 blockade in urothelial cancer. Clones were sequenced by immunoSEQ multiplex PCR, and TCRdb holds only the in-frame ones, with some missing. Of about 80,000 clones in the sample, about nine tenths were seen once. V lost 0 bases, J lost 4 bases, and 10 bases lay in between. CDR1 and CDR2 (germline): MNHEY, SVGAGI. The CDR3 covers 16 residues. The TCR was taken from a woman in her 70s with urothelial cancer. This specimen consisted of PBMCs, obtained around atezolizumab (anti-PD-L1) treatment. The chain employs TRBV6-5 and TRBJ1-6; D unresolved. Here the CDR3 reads CASSYSNSRYNSPLHF. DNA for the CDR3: TGTGCCAGCAGTTACTCGAACTCACGGTATAATTCACCCCTCCACTTT.